This TCR beta chain was retrieved from a study of human T cells and chemical hapten exposure. CDR1 and CDR2 from the germline V gene are KGHSH and LQKENI. Trimming left V 3 bases short and J 0 bases short, with 12 bases between. There are 16 residues in the CDR3. Regarding this clonotype: The antigen is not known.

Regarding the study as a whole: As patch test score rose, PT1 expanded TCR counts tended to rise as well.

TCRdb recomputed calls from the RACE reads with MiXCR, one row per CDR3 protein. The table includes tens of thousands of distinct CDR3 sequences, 7.5% to 9.5% detected once. Time point of the sample: patch test 2, 6 weeks after DPC sensitization. Treatment in this sample: therapeutic diphenylcyclopropenone sensitization with weekly scalp DPC. V and J are TRBV18 and TRBJ1-5; D might be TRBD1 (5 bases). The receptor's source is a woman aged 45-59 years with alopecia areata. Some clones in this sample may be carry-over from other donors' samples. The source material was whole blood, sampled in connection with sensitization to the hapten diphenylcyclopropenone (DPC). The CDR3 DNA follows: TGTGCCAGCTCACCGGCAGGGATGAATAGCAATCAGCCCCAGCATTTT. Its protein product is CASSPAGMNSNQPQHF.